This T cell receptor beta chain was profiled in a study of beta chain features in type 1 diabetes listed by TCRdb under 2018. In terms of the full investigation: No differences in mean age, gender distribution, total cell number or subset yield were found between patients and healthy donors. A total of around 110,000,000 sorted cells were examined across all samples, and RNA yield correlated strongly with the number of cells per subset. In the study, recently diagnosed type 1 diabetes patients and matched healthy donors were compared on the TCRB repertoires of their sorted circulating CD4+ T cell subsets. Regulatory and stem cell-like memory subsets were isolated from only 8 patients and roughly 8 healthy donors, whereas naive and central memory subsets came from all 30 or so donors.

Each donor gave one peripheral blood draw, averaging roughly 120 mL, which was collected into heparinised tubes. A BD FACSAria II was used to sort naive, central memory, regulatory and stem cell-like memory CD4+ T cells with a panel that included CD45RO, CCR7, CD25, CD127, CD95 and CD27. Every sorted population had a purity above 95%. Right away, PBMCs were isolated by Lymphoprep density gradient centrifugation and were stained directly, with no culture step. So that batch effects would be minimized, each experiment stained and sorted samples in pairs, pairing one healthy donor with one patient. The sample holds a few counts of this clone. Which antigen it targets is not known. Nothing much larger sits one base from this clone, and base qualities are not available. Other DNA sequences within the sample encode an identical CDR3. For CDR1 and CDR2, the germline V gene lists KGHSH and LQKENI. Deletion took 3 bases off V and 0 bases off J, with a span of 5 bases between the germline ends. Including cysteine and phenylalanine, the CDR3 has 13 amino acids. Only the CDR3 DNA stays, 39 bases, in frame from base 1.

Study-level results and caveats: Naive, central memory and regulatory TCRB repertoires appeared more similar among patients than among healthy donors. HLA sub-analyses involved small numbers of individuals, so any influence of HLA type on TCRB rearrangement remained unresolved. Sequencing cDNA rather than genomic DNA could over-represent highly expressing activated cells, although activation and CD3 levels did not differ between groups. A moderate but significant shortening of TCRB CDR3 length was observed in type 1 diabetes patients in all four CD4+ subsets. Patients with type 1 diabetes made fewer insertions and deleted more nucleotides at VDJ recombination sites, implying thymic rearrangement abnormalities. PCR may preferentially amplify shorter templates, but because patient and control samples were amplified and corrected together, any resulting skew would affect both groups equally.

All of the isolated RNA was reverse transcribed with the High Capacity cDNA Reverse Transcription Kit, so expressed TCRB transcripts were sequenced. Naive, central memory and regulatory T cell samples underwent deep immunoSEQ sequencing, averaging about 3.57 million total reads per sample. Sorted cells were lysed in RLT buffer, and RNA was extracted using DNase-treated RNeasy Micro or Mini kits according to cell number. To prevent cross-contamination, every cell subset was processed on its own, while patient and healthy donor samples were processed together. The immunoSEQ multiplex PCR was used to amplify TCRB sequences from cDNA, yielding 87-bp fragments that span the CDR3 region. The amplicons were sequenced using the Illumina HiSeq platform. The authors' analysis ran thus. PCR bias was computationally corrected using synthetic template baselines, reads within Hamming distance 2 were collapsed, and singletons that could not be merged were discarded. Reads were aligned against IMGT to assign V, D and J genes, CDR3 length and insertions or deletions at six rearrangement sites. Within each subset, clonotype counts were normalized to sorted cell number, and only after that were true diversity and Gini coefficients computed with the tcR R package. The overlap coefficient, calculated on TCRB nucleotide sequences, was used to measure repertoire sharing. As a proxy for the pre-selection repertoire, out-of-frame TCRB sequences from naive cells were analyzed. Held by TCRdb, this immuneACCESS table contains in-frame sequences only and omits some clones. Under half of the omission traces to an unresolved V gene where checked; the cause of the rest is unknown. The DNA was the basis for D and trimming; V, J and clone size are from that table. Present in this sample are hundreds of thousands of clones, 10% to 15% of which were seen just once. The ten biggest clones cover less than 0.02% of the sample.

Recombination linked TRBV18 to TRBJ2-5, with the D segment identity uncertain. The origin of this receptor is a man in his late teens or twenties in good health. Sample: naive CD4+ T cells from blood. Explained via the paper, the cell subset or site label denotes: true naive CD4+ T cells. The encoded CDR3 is CASSPSYQETQYF. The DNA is TGTGCCAGCTCACCTTCGTACCAAGAGACCCAGTACTTC.